This T cell receptor beta chain came from a study of blood T cells in healthy people across ages. Study results and caveats: Expanded clonotype changes were possibly confounded by unknown donor CMV status. A greater number of naive CD4+ cells and higher diversity distinguished long-lived donors from aged donors. Estimates drawn from one million T cells were deemed to understate diversity.

Donors each provided ten milliliters of peripheral blood. Together with a sample-barcoded 5' primer, a J-beta primer mix was included in a second PCR lasting about 7 to 12 cycles. TCRdb re-derived calls from the 5' RACE reads in MiXCR, one entry per CDR3 protein. Of approximately 670,000 distinct CDR3 sequences listed, 40% to 45% were seen once; the top ten hold 30%. Germline V gene data show CDR1 as GTSNPN and CDR2 as SVGIG (reference sequence). Trimming at V came to 1 base and at J to 4 bases, leaving 4 bases not matched to a gene. The CDR3 sequence is 16 residues long. With regard to this clonotype: Its antigen is unidentified.

The sample consisted of blood. The chain recombines TRBV30 with TRBJ2-3; 14 bases line up with TRBD2. This TCR derives from a man older than 75 in good health. CDR3 coding DNA: TGTGCCTGGAGTGCGGGACTAGCGGGGGTTGCAGATACGCAGTATTTT. It is translated as CAWSAGLAGVADTQYF.